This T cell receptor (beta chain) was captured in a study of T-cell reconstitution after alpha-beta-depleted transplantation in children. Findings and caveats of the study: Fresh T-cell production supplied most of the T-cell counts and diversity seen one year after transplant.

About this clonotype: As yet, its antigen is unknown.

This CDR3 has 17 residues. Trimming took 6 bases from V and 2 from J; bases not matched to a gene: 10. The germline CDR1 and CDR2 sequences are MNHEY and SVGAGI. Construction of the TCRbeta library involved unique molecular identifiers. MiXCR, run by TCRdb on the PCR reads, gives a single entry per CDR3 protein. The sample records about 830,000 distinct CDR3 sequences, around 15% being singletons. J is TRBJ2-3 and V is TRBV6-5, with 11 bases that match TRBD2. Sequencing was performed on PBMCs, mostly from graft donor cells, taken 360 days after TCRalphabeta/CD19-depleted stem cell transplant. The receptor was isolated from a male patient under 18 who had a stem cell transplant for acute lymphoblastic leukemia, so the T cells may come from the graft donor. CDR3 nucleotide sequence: TGTGCCAGCAGGGTCCGACAACTAGCGGGAGTCACAGATACGCAGTATTTT. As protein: CASRVRQLAGVTDTQYF.